The sequence of this T cell receptor (beta chain) was determined in a study of shared clonotypes between healthy human individuals. Data came from immunoSEQ multiplex PCR; TCRdb stores just in-frame clones and leaves some out. The sample has 2 million to 3 million clones, 93% seen once. Germline lookup yields CDR1 LGHNA and CDR2 YSLEER. The length of the CDR3 is 20 residues. V was clipped by 0 bases and J by 3 bases; unmatched bases: 15. As for this clone: Antigen: not known.

Study results and caveats: Investigators expected sequencing depth to affect clonotype sharing among donors.

Donors were healthy HIV-negative adults without recent acute infections or vaccinations. The clonotype comes from a man aged 18 to 29 in good health. Some clones in this sample may be carry-over from other donors' samples. The sequencing input was naive CD4+ T cells from PBMCs. Subset: CD45RA+ positively selected. The chain combines TRBV4-3 with TRBJ2-4; 9 bases are shared with TRBD2. CDR3 sequence reads: CASSQEVPREGRLGKNIQYF. The CDR3 DNA reads as TGCGCCAGCAGCCAAGAGGTACCGCGGGAGGGGAGATTGGGCAAAAACATTCAGTACTTC.